This TCR beta chain was captured by sequencing in a study of blood T cells in healthy people across ages. Study outcomes and limitations: PBMCs that were unsorted prevented a conclusive naive versus antigen-experienced comparison.

Combining a sample-barcoded 5' primer with a J-beta primer mix, a second PCR ran for roughly 7 to 11 cycles. TCRdb reprocessed the 5' RACE reads via MiXCR and lists one record per CDR3 protein. The table records about 620,000 distinct CDR3 sequences, about 51% of them present only once. Each sample provided at least 6 micrograms of extracted total RNA. This CDR3 comprises 15 residues. Deletions cut 0 bases from V and 4 bases from J, with 13 bases between. Germline V gives CDR1 SGHRS, CDR2 YFSETQ. In the case of this clonotype: Its antigen is as yet unknown.

This TCR was recovered from an elderly woman in good health. The chain joins TRBV5-1 to TRBJ1-1; possibly TRBD1 for D (6 bases). The sample taken for sequencing was blood. CDR3 region: CASSLEGVGGTEAFF. CDR3 sequence (DNA): TGCGCCAGCAGCTTGGAGGGGGTAGGCGGCACTGAAGCTTTCTTT. The variable domain in full, completed from reference TRBV5-1 and TRBJ1-1, reads KAGVTQTPRYLIKTRGQQVTLSCSPISGHRSVSWYQQTPGQGLQFLFEYFSETQRNKGNFPGRFSGRQFSNSRSEMNVSTLELGDSALYLCASSLEGVGGTEAFFGQGTRLTVV.